This T cell receptor (beta chain) was identified during a study of T cells in Graves' hyperthyroidism and ophthalmopathy. Amplification yielded TCR beta CDR3 regions, with RNA transcripts as the source. The study used the HTBI primer set for a first-round RT-PCR of the TCR CDR3. TCRdb analysed the multiplex PCR reads with MiXCR anew, one entry per CDR3 protein. The sample includes fewer than 250,000 distinct CDR3 sequences, 17% of them seen just once. With respect to this clonotype: Antigen unknown.

The study, taken as a whole, reports: Blood shared most expanded thyroid clonotypes above 0.001.

Between the trimmed V and J ends, which lost 10 bases and 6 bases, there was a span of 15 bases. Germline lookup yields CDR1 LNHDA and CDR2 SQIVND (reference sequence). This CDR3 contains 13 residues. Extraction of PBMCs used roughly 9.3 ml of fresh peripheral blood. The sequence was obtained from a man aged 50-60 years with Graves' hyperthyroidism. Sequencing was performed on blood. V usage is TRBV19 and J usage is TRBJ2-2; D is perhaps TRBD1 or TRBD2 (5 bases each). The CDR3, as DNA: TGTGCCACTAACAACCGGGGACCCGGGGAGCTGTTTTTT. This codes for CATNNRGPGELFF.